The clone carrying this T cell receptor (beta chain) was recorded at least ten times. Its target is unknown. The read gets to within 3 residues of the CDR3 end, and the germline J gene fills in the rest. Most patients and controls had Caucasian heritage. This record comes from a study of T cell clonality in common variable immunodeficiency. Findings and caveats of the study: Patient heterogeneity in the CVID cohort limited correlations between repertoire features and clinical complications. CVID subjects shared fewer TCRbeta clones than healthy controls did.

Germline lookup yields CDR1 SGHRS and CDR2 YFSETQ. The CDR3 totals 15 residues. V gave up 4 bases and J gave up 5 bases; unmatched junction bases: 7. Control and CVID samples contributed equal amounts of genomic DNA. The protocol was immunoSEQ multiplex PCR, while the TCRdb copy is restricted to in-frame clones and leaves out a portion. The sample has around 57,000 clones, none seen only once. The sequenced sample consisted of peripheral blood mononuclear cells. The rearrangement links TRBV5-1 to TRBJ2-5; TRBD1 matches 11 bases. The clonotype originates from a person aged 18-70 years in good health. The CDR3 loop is CASSNGQGARETQYF. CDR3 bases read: TGCGCCAGCAGCAACGGACAGGGGGCTCGGGAGACC.